The clone carrying this TCR beta chain was seen just once. As yet, its antigen is unknown. The data were obtained in a study of lymphopenia after photon versus proton radiotherapy. Findings and limits, study-wide: Only patients who died were analyzed for survival; proton advantage is unproven.

Measured with immunoSEQ multiplex PCR; TCRdb has only the in-frame clones, and not every one. The table shows around 53,000 clones, with around 83% occurring only once. Germline loops: CDR1 SNHLY, CDR2 FYNNEI. V lost 3 bases and J lost 12; bases outside the gene matches: 8. The CDR3 consists of 12 residues. The sample consisted of peripheral blood, taken from a patient treated with photon-based radiotherapy. The rearrangement joins TRBV2 to TRBJ2-7; TRBD1 matches 7 bases. The TCR sequence derives from a man aged 50 or older with gastric cancer. CDR3 coding DNA: TGTGCCAGCAGTGATGAAGGGACAGTGGTGTACTTC. This gives the protein CASSDEGTVVYF.